This T cell receptor beta chain was obtained from a study of shared clonotypes between healthy human individuals. Sequencing was performed with immunoSEQ multiplex PCR; in TCRdb, only in-frame clones are kept and a portion is missing. The sample has over 950,000 clones; 70% to 85% are singletons. The V gene's germline CDR1 is MNHNS and CDR2 SASEGT. V was clipped by 10 bases and J by 2 bases, with 10 bases between them. The CDR3 runs to 12 residues. The specimen was memory CD4+ T cells from PBMCs. Subset meaning: CD45RA-negative fraction. The V gene is TRBV6-1, the J gene TRBJ2-3, with D uncertain. This sequence was found in a man aged 18-30 years in good health. Some clones in this sample may be carry-over from other donors' samples. In DNA, the CDR3 is TGTGCCACCGGAGCTTTCACAGATACGCAGTATTTT. It codes for CATGAFTDTQYF.